Listed below are T cell receptor beta chains from one sample, sequenced in a study of cytomegalovirus exposure and HLA in healthy donors. Libraries were prepared by immunoSEQ multiplex PCR; TCRdb keeps only in-frame clonotypes and omits some of them. Of approximately 90,000 clones in the sample, approximately 7.7% were seen once. Sequencing was performed on PBMCs. These TCRs come from a middle-aged man in good health and CMV-seronegative. Both conserved end residues are trimmed from each CDR3. D genes are given only for firm matches.

V gene	D gene	CDR3 protein
TRBV5-1	TRBD2	ASSASSGGTDTQY
TRBV10-2	NA	ASSVYNEQF
TRBV19	NA	ASSIGQGYNEQF
TRBV9	TRBD2	ASSVEQGGTRVNEQF
TRBV5-1	TRBD1	ASSGGGQGSIGELF
TRBV7-3	TRBD1	ASSSYRDRLQGQPQH
TRBV29-1	TRBD2	SVGHRLATYNEQF
TRBV7-9	TRBD1	ASSLAPGQGVEKLF
TRBV19	NA	ASTVDRSSYNEQF
TRBV5-1	TRBD2	ASSCLAGETEQF
TRBV7-2	TRBD1	ASRRDRGYNEQF
TRBV11-3	TRBD2	ASSPTSGQETQY
TRBV2	NA	ASSATGAGNTIY
TRBV5-1	TRBD1	ASSRQGAMRMNTEAF
TRBV18	TRBD1	ASSPPGQEGYEQY
TRBV11-2	NA	ASSSDRAGELF
TRBV15	NA	ATRRDSGEKLF
TRBV10-1	TRBD1	ASRTDRVINEKY
TRBV5-1	NA	ASSLNSLGNTIY
TRBV28	NA	ASRKSGQSGNTIY
TRBV28	TRBD1	ASRYVTGEFYGYT
TRBV28	NA	ATRQKGRTEAF
TRBV28	NA	ASSLFGGTSYNEQF
TRBV28	NA	ASSFGGRQETQY
TRBV10-3	TRBD2	AISDSGGGRSYEQY
TRBV5-6	NA	ASSFLSSRGTEAF
TRBV7-9	TRBD2	ASSLDRGRNTGELF
TRBV7-8	NA	ASSLEGRGSTYEQY
TRBV7-9	TRBD2	ASSFQATSGGGDEQF
TRBV29-1	NA	SARGGDYPEAF